The 29 T cell receptor beta chains below come from one sample, sequenced in a study of cytomegalovirus exposure and HLA in healthy donors. Primers: 60 Vbeta forward and 13 Jbeta reverse. TCRdb's table, derived via immunoSEQ multiplex PCR, lists solely in-frame clones and lacks some. The table has roughly 150,000 clones, roughly 85% seen once; the top ten hold about 0.66%. The sequenced sample was PBMCs. The receptor set was obtained from a male donor in good health and CMV-seronegative.

The chain has TRBV11-3 and TRBJ2-2; D uncertain. Per germline, CDR1 SGHNT and CDR2 YENEEA. CDR3 length: 15 amino acids. Trimming took 1 base from V and 2 from J, leaving 8 bases between them. In DNA, the CDR3 is TGTGCCAGCAGCTTAGGGCCCTCCAACACCGGGGAGCTGTTTTTT. As protein: CASSLGPSNTGELFF.

This rearrangement joins TRBV5-1 to TRBJ2-3; D gene ambiguous. The V end lost 4 bases, the J end lost 2 bases, and 11 bases lay between the germline ends. This CDR3 spans 14 amino acids. CDR1 and CDR2 from the germline V gene are SGHRS and YFSETQ. The CDR3 region has the DNA TGCGCCAGCAGCGTTGACCAGGCCACAGATACGCAGTATTTT. It yields the protein CASSVDQATDTQYF. Full variable domain (rest looked up from reference TRBV5-1 and TRBJ2-3): KAGVTQTPRYLIKTRGQQVTLSCSPISGHRSVSWYQQTPGQGLQFLFEYFSETQRNKGNFPGRFSGRQFSNSRSEMNVSTLELGDSALYLCASSVDQATDTQYFGPGTRLTVL.

The chain uses TRBV29-1 and TRBJ2-1; tentative D call: TRBD2 (6 bases). This CDR3 is built from 17 residues. Germline values: CDR1 SQVTM, CDR2 ANQGSEA. V was trimmed by 0 bases and J by 4 bases, leaving 19 bases between them. The CDR3 nucleotides read TGCAGCGTTGAAGATCGGGGCCGGGACTTTCCTTACAATGAGCAGTTCTTC. Residues: CSVEDRGRDFPYNEQFF.

This sequence joins TRBV18 and TRBJ1-2; 8 nucleotides align to TRBD1. CDR1 is KGHSH, CDR2 LQKENI, per germline. The CDR3 contains 13 residues. The V segment lost 5 bases and the J segment 3 bases; nucleotides outside the gene matches: 2. The CDR3 sequence is CASSSGQDYGYTF. The CDR3 DNA reads as TGTGCCAGCTCATCGGGACAGGACTATGGCTACACCTTC.

V is TRBV7-2 and J is TRBJ1-1, with D tentatively TRBD1 (6 bases). The CDR3 spans 17 residues. V dropped 2 bases and J dropped 0 bases, with 16 bases sitting between them. Germline CDR1 SGHTA, CDR2 FQGNSA. The CDR3 loop reads CASSLLQGLNLNTEAFF. The CDR3 DNA reads TGTGCCAGCAGCTTACTCCAGGGGCTAAACCTGAACACTGAAGCTTTCTTT.

This clone was seen only once. The chain couples TRBV1 to TRBJ2-2; TRBD1 is the table's D call, not checked against the DNA. TRBV1 is an annotated pseudogene. The CDR3 contains 22 residues. For the CDR3, the DNA is TGCACCAGCAGCCAAGGAACGCACCAGGGATCAAGACCCGATGCGAACACCGGGGAGCTGTTTTTT. Protein: CTSSQGTHQGSRPDANTGELFF.

The V call is TRBV14, the J call TRBJ1-2, with 11 bases fitting TRBD1. This CDR3 region has 15 residues. The germline V gene has CDR1 SGHDN and CDR2 FVKESK. Losses at the gene ends were 3 bases for V and 13 bases for J; bases not matched to a gene: 13. The CDR3 loop reads CASSQHPGQGAQLTF. The CDR3 DNA reads as TGTGCCAGCAGCCAGCATCCCGGACAGGGGGCGCAGCTCACCTTC. Together with reference TRBV14 and TRBJ1-2, the CDR3 gives the full variable domain: EAGVTQFPSHSVIEKGQTVTLRCDPISGHDNLYWYRRVMGKEIKFLLHFVKESKQDESGMPNNRFLAERTGGTYSTLKVQPAELEDSGVYFCASSQHPGQGAQLTFGSGTRLTVV.

The chain recombines TRBV7-9 with TRBJ1-1; D is unresolved. Trimming took 4 bases from V and 3 from J, leaving 9 bases between them. Germline V gene data show CDR1 as SEHNR and CDR2 as FQNEAQ (reference sequence). CDR3 size: 13 residues. This CDR3 reads CASSWASDTEAFF. The DNA of the CDR3 is TGTGCCAGCAGCTGGGCGTCAGACACTGAAGCTTTCTTT.

This clone showed up just once. The chain employs TRBV6-5 and TRBJ2-2; D is ambiguous. Trimming took off 5 bases at V and 1 base at J, with 5 bases between the two ends. The CDR3 is made up of 13 amino acids. Germline-derived CDR1 and CDR2 are MNHEY and SVGAGI. Here the CDR3 reads CASSNRNTGELFF. The CDR3, as DNA: TGTGCCAGCAGTAACAGGAACACCGGGGAGCTGTTTTTT.

The V call is TRBV18, the J call TRBJ2-5; D is ambiguous. Between the trimmed V and J ends, which lost 6 bases and 3 bases, there was a span of 11 bases. CDR3 size: 13 residues. Germline V lookup: CDR1 KGHSH, CDR2 LQKENI. The CDR3 loop is CASSRDLEETQYF. The CDR3 nucleotides read TGTGCCAGCTCCCGCGACTTAGAAGAGACCCAGTACTTC.

This sequence joins TRBV29-1 and TRBJ2-2; 14 bases align to TRBD2. The V segment lost 7 bases and the J segment 8 bases; nucleotides outside the gene matches: 6. Germline V gene data show CDR1 as SQVTM and CDR2 as ANQGSEA. CDR3 length equals 14 residues. CDR3 sequence: CSARTSGGSGELFF. In nucleotides, the CDR3 is TGCAGCGCACGGACTAGCGGGGGGTCGGGGGAGCTGTTTTTT.

The V and J genes are TRBV7-8 and TRBJ1-5, with TRBD1 matching over 11 bases. CDR1 is SGHVS, CDR2 FQNEAQ, per germline. Losses at the gene ends were 1 base for V and 6 bases for J; bases not matched to a gene: 2. The CDR3 covers 15 residues. DNA for the CDR3: TGTGCCAGCAGCTTAGGGACAGGGGGCATTCAGCCCCAGCATTTT. Residues: CASSLGTGGIQPQHF.

This sequence joins TRBV27 and TRBJ2-1; 13 bases line up with TRBD2. CDR1 and CDR2 from the germline V gene are MNHEY and SMNVEV (reference sequence). Losses at the gene ends were 6 bases for V and 0 bases for J; bases not matched to a gene: 11. This CDR3 spans 19 amino acids. CDR3 bases: TGTGCCAGCAGCCCACTAGCGGGAGGGTTCGCGAGCTCCTACAATGAGCAGTTCTTC. It specifies CASSPLAGGFASSYNEQFF.

The chain combines TRBV5-4 with TRBJ2-7; TRBD1 is a possible D gene (9 bases). Germline values: CDR1 SGHNT, CDR2 YYREEE (reference sequence). The CDR3 loop spans 14 amino acids. Trimming stripped 4 bases from V and 6 bases from J, with 17 bases between. The CDR3 reads CASSPGGTGREQYF. CDR3 bases: TGTGCCAGCAGCCCGGGGGGGACAGGGCGCGAGCAGTACTTC. The full variable domain, completed using reference TRBV5-4 and TRBJ2-7, is ETGVTQSPTHLIKTRGQQVTLRCSSQSGHNTVSWYQQALGQGPQFIFQYYREEENGRGNFPPRFSGLQFPNYSSELNVNALELDDSALYLCASSPGGTGREQYFGPGTRLTVT.

V is TRBV12-5 and J is TRBJ2-7; a possible D gene is TRBD1 (6 bases). This CDR3 comprises 12 residues. Germline V gene data show CDR1 as LGHNT and CDR2 as FRNRAP. Trimming shortened V by 1 base and J by 5 bases, and 6 bases separated the two germline ends. CDR3 DNA sequence: TGTGCTAGTGGTTTGGGACAGGACGAGCAGTACTTC. Its protein product is CASGLGQDEQYF.

The genes are TRBV19 and TRBJ2-5, with D perhaps TRBD1 (5 bases). CDR3 length: 15 amino acids. Germline CDR1 LNHDA, CDR2 SQIVND (reference sequence). V was clipped by 1 base and J by 4 bases, with 13 bases between them. DNA of the CDR3: TGTGCCAGTAGTATAGGGGCAGGGTGGGGAGAGACCCAGTACTTC. Translated, it gives CASSIGAGWGETQYF.

The gene calls are TRBV12-5 and TRBJ1-1; D possibly corresponds to TRBD1 (5 bases). Germline lookup yields CDR1 LGHNT and CDR2 FRNRAP. The CDR3 runs to 15 residues. Trimming pared 5 bases from V and 1 base from J, leaving 14 bases between. The CDR3 DNA follows: TGTGCTAGTGGTCTAACTTTAACAGGGAACACTGAAGCTTTCTTT. Translating it yields CASGLTLTGNTEAFF.

The chain couples TRBV29-1 to TRBJ1-4, with TRBD1 matching over 11 bases. Germline V gives CDR1 SQVTM, CDR2 ANQGSEA. This CDR3 region has 14 residues. V gave up 6 bases and J gave up 7 bases; unmatched junction bases: 7. DNA for the CDR3: TGCAGCGTGAGCCGGGACAGGGGGTCTGAAAAACTGTTTTTT. Amino acids: CSVSRDRGSEKLFF.

This chain links TRBV18 with TRBJ1-1; unclear D gene. Trimming took 1 base from V and 1 from J, leaving 7 bases between them. Germline CDR1 KGHSH, CDR2 LQKENI. The CDR3 sequence is 14 residues long. This CDR3 is CASSPRGRNTEAFF. The CDR3 region has the DNA TGTGCCAGCTCACCACGTGGGAGGAACACTGAAGCTTTCTTT.

J is TRBJ2-7 and V is TRBV4-1; 11 bases agree with TRBD1. This CDR3 has 17 residues. V gave up 1 base and J gave up 0 bases; unmatched junction bases: 5. From germline, CDR1 is MGHRA and CDR2 YSYEKL. The CDR3 DNA reads as TGCGCCAGCAGCCAAGGGGACAGGGGGGTACACTCCTACGAGCAGTACTTC. It specifies CASSQGDRGVHSYEQYF.

Here the CDR3 reads CASSPASGFQETQYF. CDR3 bases: TGTGCCAGCAGCCCCGCGTCGGGGTTTCAAGAGACCCAGTACTTC. V and J are TRBV4-2 and TRBJ2-5; tentatively, D is TRBD2 (5 bases). Trimming took 4 bases from V and 2 from J, leaving 14 bases between them. The germline CDR1 and CDR2 sequences are LGHNA and YNFKEQ. This CDR3 spans 15 amino acids.

This clone showed up just a few times. The chain couples TRBV5-5 to TRBJ2-3, with 8 bases that match TRBD2. Germline V gives CDR1 SGHKS, CDR2 YYEKEE (reference sequence). The CDR3 contains 16 residues. Trimming cost V 1 base and J 0 bases; bases outside gene matches: 4. The CDR3 DNA sequence: TGTGCCAGCAGCTTGAGCGCTAGCGGGAGCACAGATACGCAGTATTTT. Protein product: CASSLSASGSTDTQYF. Full variable domain (rest looked up from reference TRBV5-5 and TRBJ2-3): DAGVTQSPTHLIKTRGQQVTLRCSPISGHKSVSWYQQVLGQGPQFIFQYYEKEERGRGNFPDRFSARQFPNYSSELNVNALLLGDSALYLCASSLSASGSTDTQYFGPGTRLTVL.

The rearrangement joins TRBV6-1 to TRBJ2-3, with TRBD2 matching 9 bases. V shed 9 bases and J 3 bases; nucleotides not matched to a gene: 4. This CDR3 has 13 residues. The germline gives CDR1 MNHNS, CDR2 SASEGT. Written as DNA, the CDR3 is TGTGCCAGGGGTAGCGGGAGTACAGATACGCAGTATTTT. It yields the protein CARGSGSTDTQYF.

The chain carries TRBV7-2 and TRBJ1-1; D may be TRBD1 (6 bases). The CDR3 contains 17 residues. Germline-derived CDR1 and CDR2 are SGHTA and FQGNSA. The V end lost 0 bases, the J end lost 3 bases, and 17 bases lay between the germline ends. In nucleotides, the CDR3 is TGTGCCAGCAGCTTAGCTGGGGGCGGGGGCGCCGACACTGAAGCTTTCTTT. Protein: CASSLAGGGGADTEAFF.

The chain has TRBV30 and TRBJ2-7; perhaps TRBD1 as D (5 bases). This CDR3 has 13 amino acids. The germline V gene encodes CDR1 GTSNPN and CDR2 SVGIG (reference sequence). Trimming pared 0 bases from V and 4 bases from J, leaving 10 bases between. CDR3 coding DNA: TGTGCCTGGAGTGTAGGGCAGGGATACGAGCAGTACTTC. It yields the protein CAWSVGQGYEQYF.

This chain connects TRBV4-3 to TRBJ2-1; 7 positions agree with TRBD2. After removal of 1 base from V and 5 bases from J, the junction contained 5 bases not matched to a gene. The CDR3 totals 15 residues. Germline V gives CDR1 LGHNA, CDR2 YSLEER. As DNA, the CDR3 is TGCGCCAGCAGCCAAGCAGGGAGGGAACACAATGAGCAGTTCTTC. It codes for CASSQAGREHNEQFF.

V usage is TRBV5-1 and J usage is TRBJ1-1, with 7 bases fitting TRBD1. The CDR3 covers 15 residues. Germline CDR1 and CDR2: SGHRS and YFSETQ. V shed 2 bases, J shed 2 bases, and the junction held 6 bases outside the gene matches. The CDR3 nucleotides are TGCGCCAGCAGCTTAACTTGGACAGGCAACACTGAAGCTTTCTTT. Translated, it gives CASSLTWTGNTEAFF.

The J gene is TRBJ2-3, the V gene TRBV29-1, with D possibly being TRBD2 (6 bases). CDR1 is SQVTM, CDR2 ANQGSEA, per germline. Trimming removed 7 bases from V and 3 bases from J, with 20 bases in between. This CDR3 has 15 residues. DNA for the CDR3: TGCAGCGCCCACGTCGTCGGGAGTAGAACAGATACGCAGTATTTT. Translating gives CSAHVVGSRTDTQYF.

The chain couples TRBV9 to TRBJ1-2; 7 nucleotides match TRBD1. The CDR3 spans 13 residues. Germline CDR1 SGDLS, CDR2 YYNGEE. The J segment lost 5 bases and the V segment lost 4 bases, leaving 5 bases of the junction unmatched. The CDR3 here is CASSPDRAYGYTF. CDR3 nucleotide sequence: TGTGCCAGCAGCCCCGACAGGGCGTATGGCTACACCTTC.